What follows describes a single TCR beta chain. Its antigen is not identified. This CDR3 has 12 amino acids. Germline assignment: CDR1 SQVTM and CDR2 ANQGSEA. With 7 bases clipped from V and 4 bases from J, the junction kept 5 bases outside the gene matches. The data were taken from a study of CD4 T cells in relation to SARS-CoV-2 and coronaviruses. Sorted naive or memory CD4+ cells met CEF peptides for roughly 10 days. Generated by immunoSEQ multiplex PCR, the TCRdb table keeps only in-frame clones and is missing some. The data show roughly 41,000 clones, less than 85% seen once. Broader study findings: Each donor contributed either pre-pandemic or post-infection samples, not both. No crossreactivity against non-spike viral proteins was tested here. Culture-expanded clones reflect memory recall rather than primary priming during culture.

The chain recombines TRBV29-1 with TRBJ2-3, with 7 positions matching TRBD2. Sample: naive CD4+ T cells from PBMCs, cultured in vitro. The subset was: naive CD4+ T cells isolated by negative enrichment. This clonotype originated in an adult with COVID-19. In DNA, the CDR3 is TGCAGCGAGACTAGCAGTTCAGATACGCAGTATTTT. Its translation is CSETSSSDTQYF.